This T cell receptor (beta chain) came from a study of T cell responses to AZD1222 COVID-19 vaccine. Broader study findings: The study identified only five or six AZD1222 recipients as seropositive at baseline. Breadth and depth of Spike-specific TCRs rose after two AZD1222 doses.

Profiled with immunoSEQ multiplex PCR; TCRdb holds only in-frame clones, not every one. The sample lists about 140,000 clones, approximately 90% occurring once. With respect to this clone: What it binds is not known.

CDR3 length equals 14 residues. Germline V CDR1 and CDR2: SGHRS, YFSETQ. V shed 3 bases and J shed 4 bases, with 10 bases lying between them. Second doses at about 4 or about 12 weeks were pooled. The J gene is TRBJ2-2, the V gene TRBV5-1, with D possibly TRBD1 on 5 matching bases. This clonotype was sampled from an adult who received the AZD1222 COVID-19 vaccine. The sequencing used peripheral blood, collected 28 days after the second AZD1222 dose. Written as DNA, the CDR3 is TGCGCCAGCAGCTCACAGGCGTTCACCGGGGAGCTGTTTTTT. Translation gives CASSSQAFTGELFF.